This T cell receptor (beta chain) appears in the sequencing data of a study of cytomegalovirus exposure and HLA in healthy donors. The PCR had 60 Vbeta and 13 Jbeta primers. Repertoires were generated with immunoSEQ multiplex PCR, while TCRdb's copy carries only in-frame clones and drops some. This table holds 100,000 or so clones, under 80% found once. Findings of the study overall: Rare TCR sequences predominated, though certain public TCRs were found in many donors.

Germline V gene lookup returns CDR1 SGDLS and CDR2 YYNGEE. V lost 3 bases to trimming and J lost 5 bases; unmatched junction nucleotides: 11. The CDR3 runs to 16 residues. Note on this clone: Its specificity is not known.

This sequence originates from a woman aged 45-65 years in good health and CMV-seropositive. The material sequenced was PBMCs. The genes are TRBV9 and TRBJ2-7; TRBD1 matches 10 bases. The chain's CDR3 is CASSGTRDRGVHEQYF. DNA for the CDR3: TGTGCCAGCAGCGGAACCCGGGACAGGGGCGTGCACGAGCAGTACTTC.